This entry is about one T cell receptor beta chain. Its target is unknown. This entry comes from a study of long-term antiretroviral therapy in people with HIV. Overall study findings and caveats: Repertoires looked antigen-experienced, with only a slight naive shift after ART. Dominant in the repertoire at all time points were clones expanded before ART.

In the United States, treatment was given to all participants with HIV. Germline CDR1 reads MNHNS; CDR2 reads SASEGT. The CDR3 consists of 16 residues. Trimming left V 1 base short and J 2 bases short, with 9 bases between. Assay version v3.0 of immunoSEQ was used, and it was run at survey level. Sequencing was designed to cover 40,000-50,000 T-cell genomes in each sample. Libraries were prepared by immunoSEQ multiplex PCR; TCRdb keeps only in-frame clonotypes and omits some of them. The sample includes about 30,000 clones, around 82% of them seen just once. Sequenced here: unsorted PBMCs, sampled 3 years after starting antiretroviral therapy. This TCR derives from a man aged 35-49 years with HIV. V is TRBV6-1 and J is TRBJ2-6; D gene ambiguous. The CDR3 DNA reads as TGTGCCAGCAGTGAAGAGGCAGGAACTGGGGCCAACGTCCTGACTTTC. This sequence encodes CASSEEAGTGANVLTF.